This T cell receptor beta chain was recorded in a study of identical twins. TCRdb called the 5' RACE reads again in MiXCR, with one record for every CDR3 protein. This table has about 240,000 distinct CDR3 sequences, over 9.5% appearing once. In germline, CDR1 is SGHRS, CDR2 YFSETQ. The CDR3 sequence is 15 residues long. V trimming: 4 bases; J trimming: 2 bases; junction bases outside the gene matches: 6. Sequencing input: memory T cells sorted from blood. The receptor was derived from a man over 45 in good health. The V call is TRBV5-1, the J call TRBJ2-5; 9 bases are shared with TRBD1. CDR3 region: CASSPDRGWQETQYF. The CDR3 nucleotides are TGCGCCAGCAGCCCGGACAGGGGTTGGCAAGAGACCCAGTACTTC. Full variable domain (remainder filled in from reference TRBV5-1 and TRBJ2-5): KAGVTQTPRYLIKTRGQQVTLSCSPISGHRSVSWYQQTPGQGLQFLFEYFSETQRNKGNFPGRFSGRQFSNSRSEMNVSTLELGDSALYLCASSPDRGWQETQYFGPGTRLLVL.